Each of the 20 T cell receptor beta chains below was sequenced from the same sample in a study of T cell responses to AZD1222 COVID-19 vaccine. The repertoire was sequenced with immunoSEQ multiplex PCR; TCRdb's copy has only in-frame clones and lacks some. The sample yields fewer than 200,000 clones, almost 95% seen once. Material: peripheral blood, obtained on day 0 of AZD1222 vaccination. These receptors all come from an adult in good health.

The chain carries TRBV5-1 and TRBJ2-4, with D unclear. Between the trimmed V and J ends, which lost 0 bases and 0 bases, there was a span of 7 bases. This CDR3 is 15 amino acids long. The germline gives CDR1 SGHRS, CDR2 YFSETQ. CDR3 amino acids: CASSLGEIAKNIQYF. The CDR3 DNA is TGCGCCAGCAGCTTGGGAGAGATAGCCAAAAACATTCAGTACTTC. Supplemented by reference TRBV5-1 and TRBJ2-4, the full variable domain reads KAGVTQTPRYLIKTRGQQVTLSCSPISGHRSVSWYQQTPGQGLQFLFEYFSETQRNKGNFPGRFSGRQFSNSRSEMNVSTLELGDSALYLCASSLGEIAKNIQYFGAGTRLSVL.

The gene calls are TRBV5-8 and TRBJ1-1, with D possibly being TRBD1 (6 bases). V gave up 1 base and J gave up 11 bases, with 12 bases separating them. This CDR3 is built from 12 residues. The germline V gene has CDR1 SGHTS and CDR2 YDEGEE. For the CDR3, the DNA is TGTGCCAGCAGCTTGCAATCAGGGGTTGCTTTCTTT. This sequence encodes CASSLQSGVAFF.

The rearrangement uses TRBV19 and TRBJ2-7; 11 bases align to TRBD1. The length of the CDR3 is 15 residues. Trimming removed 5 bases from V and 3 bases from J; junction bases left unmatched: 6. Germline CDR1 reads LNHDA; CDR2 reads SQIVND (reference sequence). For the CDR3, the DNA is TGTGCCAGTAGTTATCGGGGACAGGGGGTCTACGAGCAGTACTTC. Encoded protein: CASSYRGQGVYEQYF.

V usage is TRBV18 and J usage is TRBJ1-5; TRBD1 aligns across 11 bases. Trimming at V came to 2 bases and at J to 7 bases, leaving 4 bases not matched to a gene. The germline gives CDR1 KGHSH, CDR2 LQKENI. The CDR3 spans 15 residues. CDR3 nucleotide sequence: TGTGCCAGCTCACCAGCGGGGACAGGGGGGCAGCCCCAGCATTTT. It specifies CASSPAGTGGQPQHF.

This clone was detected only once. V and J are TRBV28 and TRBJ1-4; TRBD1 is a possible D gene (6 bases). The CDR3 is made up of 13 amino acids. V was shortened by 7 bases and J by 2 bases, with 8 bases between the two germline ends. Germline assignment: CDR1 MDHEN and CDR2 SYDVKM. CDR3 bases: TGTGCCAGCACTAGGGGGACTAATGAAAAACTGTTTTTT. Translating gives CASTRGTNEKLFF.

V is TRBV3-1 (or the pseudogene TRBV3-2) and J is TRBJ1-5; no clear D gene. The CDR3 runs 14 residues. Trimming stripped 1 base from V and 6 bases from J, with 10 bases between. Germline loops: CDR1 LGHDT, CDR2 YNNKEL (reference sequence). CDR3 coding DNA: TGTGCCAGCAGCCAAGCCGCCGGGCCTCAGCCCCAGCATTTT. Its translation: CASSQAAGPQPQHF.

The genes are TRBV9 and TRBJ1-1; the D gene is possibly TRBD1 (5 bases). Trimming removed 4 bases at V and 1 base at J, with 14 bases between. This CDR3 comprises 15 residues. Germline V gives CDR1 SGDLS, CDR2 YYNGEE. CDR3 residues: CASSPRQGKNTEAFF. The CDR3 DNA reads TGTGCCAGCAGCCCCCGGCAGGGAAAGAACACTGAAGCTTTCTTT.

The chain uses TRBV24-1 and TRBJ1-4; D not certain. Looked up from germline, CDR1 is KGHDR and CDR2 is SFDVKD. Trimming cost V 3 bases and J 6 bases, with 4 bases left between them. This CDR3 contains 12 residues. The CDR3 loop reads CATSDPHEKLFF. DNA for the CDR3: TGTGCCACCAGTGATCCGCATGAAAAACTGTTTTTT.

CDR3 region: CASSFMAEKLFF. The CDR3, as DNA: TGTGCCAGCAGTTTCATGGCTGAAAAACTGTTTTTT. This rearrangement joins TRBV12-3 or TRBV12-4 to TRBJ1-4; D is undetermined. The CDR3 is 12 amino acids. Trimming cost V 3 bases and J 7 bases, with 6 bases left between them.

The genes are TRBV2 and TRBJ1-2; 11 bases are shared with TRBD1. The CDR3 consists of 15 residues. From germline, CDR1 is SNHLY and CDR2 FYNNEI. Trimming took 1 base from V and 4 from J; bases not matched to a gene: 2. CDR3 sequence reads: CASSEVGTGGYGYTF. DNA for the CDR3: TGTGCCAGCAGTGAAGTCGGGACAGGGGGCTATGGCTACACCTTC.

A single count supports this clone. The chain employs TRBV19 and TRBJ2-7; 8 positions agree with TRBD2. CDR3 length: 15 amino acids. The V and J ends lost 6 bases and 2 bases, in that order; junction bases with no gene match: 9. From germline, CDR1 is LNHDA and CDR2 SQIVND (reference sequence). The CDR3 region has the DNA TGTGCCAGTAGCCCTAGCGGGCGTGAAACCTACGAGCAGTACTTC. This codes for CASSPSGRETYEQYF.

This chain links TRBV5-1 with TRBJ1-1, with D possibly matching TRBD1 (6 bases). V was cut by 4 bases and J by 8 bases, with 9 bases left in between. The CDR3 contains 11 residues. Germline V gives CDR1 SGHRS, CDR2 YFSETQ. The CDR3 is CASSQDREAFF. The CDR3 DNA reads as TGCGCCAGCAGCCAAGACAGGGAAGCTTTCTTT. Supplemented by reference TRBV5-1 and TRBJ1-1, the full variable domain reads KAGVTQTPRYLIKTRGQQVTLSCSPISGHRSVSWYQQTPGQGLQFLFEYFSETQRNKGNFPGRFSGRQFSNSRSEMNVSTLELGDSALYLCASSQDREAFFGQGTRLTVV.

CDR3 nucleotides: TGTGCCACTAAGGGACAGGGCCCTGAAGCTTTCTTT. It translates to CATKGQGPEAFF. The chain recombines TRBV3-1 (or the pseudogene TRBV3-2) with TRBJ1-1, with 9 bases aligning to TRBD1. V dropped 10 bases and J dropped 6; count of bases not matched to a gene: 6. Germline V gene lookup returns CDR1 LGHDT and CDR2 YNNKEL (reference sequence). The CDR3 length is 12 residues.

This clone was found once. V gene TRBV7-2 combines with J gene TRBJ1-2; 9 bases agree with TRBD1. The CDR3 is made up of 15 amino acids. V was pared by 4 bases and J by 6 bases, with 9 bases of the junction left unmatched. Germline CDR1 and CDR2: SGHTA and FQGNSA. Here the CDR3 reads CASSSHTGGADGYTF. CDR3 nucleotide sequence: TGTGCCAGCAGCTCCCATACAGGGGGCGCAGATGGCTACACCTTC.

This chain connects TRBV5-1 to TRBJ1-1, with D unclear. The germline V gene encodes CDR1 SGHRS and CDR2 YFSETQ. The CDR3 runs to 11 residues. Trimming shortened V by 3 bases and J by 4 bases, and 4 bases separated the two germline ends. The CDR3 region has the DNA TGCGCCAGCAGCTCCCCCACTGAAGCTTTCTTT. Translating gives CASSSPTEAFF.

The V call is TRBV7-9, the J call TRBJ1-2; a possible D gene is TRBD1 (6 bases). Trimming shortened V by 7 bases and J by 7 bases, and 16 bases separated the two germline ends. Germline loops: CDR1 SEHNR, CDR2 FQNEAQ (reference sequence). The CDR3 is made up of 13 amino acids. CDR3 bases: TGTGCCAGCACCGACTACACGGGGGCTGGCTACACCTTC. Translating gives CASTDYTGAGYTF.

The J gene is TRBJ2-3, the V gene TRBV29-1; D may be TRBD2 (6 bases). The CDR3 loop spans 13 amino acids. Trimming stripped 5 bases from V and 3 bases from J, with 12 bases between. From germline, CDR1 is SQVTM and CDR2 ANQGSEA. CDR3 nucleotide sequence: TGCAGCGTTAGGGCTAGCGAAACAGATACGCAGTATTTT. Its protein product is CSVRASETDTQYF.

The chain links TRBV9 to TRBJ2-7, with a weak D call TRBD1 (6 bases). The germline CDR1 and CDR2 sequences are SGDLS and YYNGEE. This CDR3 comprises 16 residues. V was cut by 4 bases and J by 5 bases, with 22 bases left in between. The CDR3 DNA sequence: TGTGCCAGCAGCCACCCCCGAAACAGGGATGGTCACGAGCAGTACTTC. This codes for CASSHPRNRDGHEQYF.

The chain combines TRBV24-1 with TRBJ1-1, with D tentatively TRBD1 (6 bases). Trimming left V 3 bases short and J 6 bases short, with 16 bases between. CDR1 and CDR2 from the germline V gene are KGHDR and SFDVKD. This CDR3 contains 15 residues. CDR3 bases: TGTGCCACCAGTGATCACGGCAGGGGTAGAGCTGAAGCTTTCTTT. Its protein product is CATSDHGRGRAEAFF.

The chain is built from TRBV10-1 and TRBJ2-7; weak D call: TRBD2 (6 bases). The CDR3 extends over 13 amino acids. V gave up 4 bases and J gave up 5 bases, with 12 bases separating them. Germline V lookup: CDR1 WNHNN, CDR2 SYGVQD (reference sequence). The CDR3 DNA reads as TGCGCCAGCAGTGTTTCGGGGGTGAACGAGCAGTACTTC. Translated: CASSVSGVNEQYF.